The TCR beta chain described here comes from a study of T cell repertoires in cytomegalovirus infection. Overall study: CMV infection and matching HLA type were both indicated by public TCR beta signatures.

TCRdb reanalysed the reads using MiXCR and keeps one entry per CDR3 protein. The sample contains 600,000 to 700,000 distinct CDR3 sequences, around 35% of which appear only once. The CDR3 is 14 amino acids. With 6 bases clipped from V and 7 bases from J, the junction kept 8 bases outside the gene matches. Germline V CDR1 and CDR2: SGHVS, FNYEAQ. This clonotype was detected ten times or more. Its antigen is still unknown. Sequencing used cultured PBMCs, obtained from culture after CMV antigen stimulation. The sequence was collected from a human donor in good health (CMV status not recorded). Some clones in this sample may be carry-over from other donors' samples. The rearrangement uses TRBV7-6 and TRBJ1-1; 10 bases align to TRBD1. The CDR3 reads CASSPGQGFGEAFF. The CDR3 region has the DNA TGTGCCAGCAGTCCGGGACAGGGGTTTGGTGAAGCTTTCTTT.